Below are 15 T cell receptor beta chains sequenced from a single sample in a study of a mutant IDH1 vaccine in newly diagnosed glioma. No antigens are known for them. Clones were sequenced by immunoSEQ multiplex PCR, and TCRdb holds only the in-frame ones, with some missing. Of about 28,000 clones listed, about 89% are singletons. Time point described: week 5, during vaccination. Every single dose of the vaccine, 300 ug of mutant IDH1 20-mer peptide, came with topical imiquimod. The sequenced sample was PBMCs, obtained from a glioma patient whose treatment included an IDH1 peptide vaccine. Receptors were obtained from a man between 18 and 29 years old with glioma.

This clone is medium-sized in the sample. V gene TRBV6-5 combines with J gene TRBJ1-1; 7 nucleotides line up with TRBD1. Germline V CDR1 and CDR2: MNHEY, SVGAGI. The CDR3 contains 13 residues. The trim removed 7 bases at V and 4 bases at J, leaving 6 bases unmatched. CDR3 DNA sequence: TGTGCCAGCACCCGACAGGGAGCCACTGAAGCTTTCTTT. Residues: CASTRQGATEAFF.

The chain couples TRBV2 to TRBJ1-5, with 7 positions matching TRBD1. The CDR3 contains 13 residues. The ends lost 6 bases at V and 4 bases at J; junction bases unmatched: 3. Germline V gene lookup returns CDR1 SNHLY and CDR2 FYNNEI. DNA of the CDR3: TGTGCCAGCAGGGGGACAGTAAATCAGCCCCAGCATTTT. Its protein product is CASRGTVNQPQHF.

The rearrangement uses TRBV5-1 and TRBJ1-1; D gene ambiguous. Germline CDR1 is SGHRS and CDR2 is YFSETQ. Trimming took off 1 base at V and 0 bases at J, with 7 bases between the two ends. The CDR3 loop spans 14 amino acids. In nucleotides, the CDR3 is TGCGCCAGCAGCTTGACAGACATGAACACTGAAGCTTTCTTT. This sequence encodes CASSLTDMNTEAFF. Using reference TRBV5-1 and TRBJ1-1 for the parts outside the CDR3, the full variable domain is KAGVTQTPRYLIKTRGQQVTLSCSPISGHRSVSWYQQTPGQGLQFLFEYFSETQRNKGNFPGRFSGRQFSNSRSEMNVSTLELGDSALYLCASSLTDMNTEAFFGQGTRLTVV.

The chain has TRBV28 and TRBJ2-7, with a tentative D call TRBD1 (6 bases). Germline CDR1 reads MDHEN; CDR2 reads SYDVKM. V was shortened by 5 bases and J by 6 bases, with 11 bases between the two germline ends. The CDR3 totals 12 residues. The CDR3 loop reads CASSRTGTEQYF. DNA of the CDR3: TGTGCCAGCAGTCGCACAGGGACCGAGCAGTACTTC.

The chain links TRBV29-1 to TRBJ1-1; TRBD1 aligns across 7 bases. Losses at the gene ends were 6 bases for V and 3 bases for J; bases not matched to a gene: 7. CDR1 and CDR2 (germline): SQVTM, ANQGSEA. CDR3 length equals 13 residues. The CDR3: CSVTTGRYTEAFF. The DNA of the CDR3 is TGCAGCGTGACGACAGGGAGGTACACTGAAGCTTTCTTT.

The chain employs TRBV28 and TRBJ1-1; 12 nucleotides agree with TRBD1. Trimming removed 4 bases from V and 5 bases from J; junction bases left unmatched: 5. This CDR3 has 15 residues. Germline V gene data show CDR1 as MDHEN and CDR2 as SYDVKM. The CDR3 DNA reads TGTGCCAGCAGTTGGGGACAGGGGGCTCTGACTGAAGCTTTCTTT. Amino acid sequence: CASSWGQGALTEAFF.

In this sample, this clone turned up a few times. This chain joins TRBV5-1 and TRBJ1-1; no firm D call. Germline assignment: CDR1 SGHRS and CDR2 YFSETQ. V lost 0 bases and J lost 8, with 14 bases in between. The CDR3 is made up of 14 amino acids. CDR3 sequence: CASSLAQTAGEAFF. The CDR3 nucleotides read TGCGCCAGCAGCTTGGCCCAGACGGCAGGAGAAGCTTTCTTT.

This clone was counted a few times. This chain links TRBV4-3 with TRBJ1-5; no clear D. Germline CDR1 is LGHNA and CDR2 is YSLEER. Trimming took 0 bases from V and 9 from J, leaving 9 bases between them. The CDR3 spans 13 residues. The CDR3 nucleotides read TGCGCCAGCAGCCAAGATAATTTCGGGCCCCAGCATTTT. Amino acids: CASSQDNFGPQHF.

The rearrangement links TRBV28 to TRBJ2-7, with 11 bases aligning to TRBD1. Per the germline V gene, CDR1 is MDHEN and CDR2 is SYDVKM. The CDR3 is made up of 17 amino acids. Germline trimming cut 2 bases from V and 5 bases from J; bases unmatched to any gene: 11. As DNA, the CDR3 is TGTGCCAGCAGTTTAATGAGGGGACAGGGGGAAAGGAACGAGCAGTACTTC. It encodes CASSLMRGQGERNEQYF.

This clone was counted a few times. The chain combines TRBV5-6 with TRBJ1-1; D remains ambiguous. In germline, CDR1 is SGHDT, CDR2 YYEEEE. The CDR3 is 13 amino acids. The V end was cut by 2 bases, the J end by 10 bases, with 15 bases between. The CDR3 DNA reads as TGTGCCAGCAGCTTCGGCGCGTCTCAGGTAGCTTTCTTT. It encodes CASSFGASQVAFF.

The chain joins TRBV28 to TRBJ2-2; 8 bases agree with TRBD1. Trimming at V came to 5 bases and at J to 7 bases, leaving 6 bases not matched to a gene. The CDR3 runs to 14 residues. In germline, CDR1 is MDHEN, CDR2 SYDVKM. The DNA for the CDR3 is TGTGCCAGCAGTCCAGGGGGCGCGAGCGGGGAGCTGTTTTTT. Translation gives CASSPGGASGELFF.

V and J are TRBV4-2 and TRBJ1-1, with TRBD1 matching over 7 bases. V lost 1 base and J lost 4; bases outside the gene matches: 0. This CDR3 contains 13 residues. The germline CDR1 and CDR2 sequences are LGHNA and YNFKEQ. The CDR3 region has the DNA TGTGCCAGCAGCCAAGGGGACAGCACTGAAGCTTTCTTT. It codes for CASSQGDSTEAFF.

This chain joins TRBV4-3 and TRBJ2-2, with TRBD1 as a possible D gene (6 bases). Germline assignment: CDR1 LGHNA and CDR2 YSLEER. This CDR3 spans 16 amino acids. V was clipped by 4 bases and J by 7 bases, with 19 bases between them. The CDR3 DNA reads TGCGCCAGCAGCCTCCTGGAAGGGGGTGAGGACGGGGAGCTGTTTTTT. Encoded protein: CASSLLEGGEDGELFF.

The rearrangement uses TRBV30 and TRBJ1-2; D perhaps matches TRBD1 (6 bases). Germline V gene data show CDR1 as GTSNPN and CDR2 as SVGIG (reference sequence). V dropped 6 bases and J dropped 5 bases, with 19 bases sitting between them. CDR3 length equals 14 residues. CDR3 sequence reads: CACPPKQGWYGYTF. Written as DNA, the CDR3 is TGTGCCTGCCCACCTAAACAGGGATGGTATGGCTACACCTTC.

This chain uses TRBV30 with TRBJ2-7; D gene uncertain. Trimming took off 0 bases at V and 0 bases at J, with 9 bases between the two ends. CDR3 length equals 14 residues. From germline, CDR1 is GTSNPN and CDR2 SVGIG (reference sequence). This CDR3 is CAWSVGSSSYEQYF. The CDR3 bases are TGTGCCTGGAGTGTTGGGTCTAGCTCCTACGAGCAGTACTTC.